This TCR beta chain was recorded in a study of T-cell reconstitution after alpha-beta-depleted transplantation in children. A TCRbeta library incorporating unique molecular identifiers was prepared. TCRdb processed the PCR reads anew with MiXCR; each CDR3 protein has one entry. The sample carries fewer than 700,000 distinct CDR3 sequences, 20% to 25% recorded once. This CDR3 is built from 14 residues. Germline-derived CDR1 and CDR2 are MNHEY and SVGEGT. V was cut by 2 bases and J by 5 bases, with 10 bases left in between. Notes on the study in general: T-cell numbers and diversity one year post-transplant derived largely from freshly generated T cells. It was surviving recipient T cells and thymic progenitors that gave some patients high TCRbeta diversity at day 60. Alpha-beta T cells present about two months after transplant were reported to originate from several hundred expanded graft clones.

On this clonotype: What it binds is not known.

This material consisted of PBMCs, mostly from graft donor cells, taken 360 days after TCRalphabeta/CD19-depleted stem cell transplant. This clonotype originated in a boy under two years old who had a stem cell transplant for acute myeloid leukemia, so the T cells may come from the graft donor. The genes are TRBV6-2 or TRBV6-3 and TRBJ1-5; no clear D gene. CDR3 coding DNA: TGTGCCAGCAGTTACCTCCTGACCGATCAGCCCCAGCATTTT. Translating gives CASSYLLTDQPQHF.